The 10 T cell receptor beta chains presented below share a single source sample, sequenced in a study of blood T cell repertoires in COVID-19. Libraries were prepared by immunoSEQ multiplex PCR; TCRdb keeps only in-frame clonotypes and omits some of them. The table lists some 300,000 clones, under 90% of them singletons, with approximately 2.9% in the top ten. Sequences were obtained from PBMCs or T cells enriched from blood (not recorded which). The source of these receptors is a woman in her forties or fifties who had been exposed to COVID-19.

The chain couples TRBV27 to TRBJ2-7; D perhaps matches TRBD1 (5 bases). The CDR3 runs 13 residues. Germline-derived CDR1 and CDR2 are MNHEY and SMNVEV (reference sequence). Trimming stripped 5 bases from V and 3 bases from J, with 11 bases between. The CDR3 reads CASSSRVHYEQYF. For the CDR3, the DNA is TGTGCCAGCAGTAGCAGGGTGCACTACGAGCAGTACTTC.

The chain links TRBV5-4 to TRBJ2-2; D might be TRBD1 (6 bases). V was cut by 3 bases and J by 4 bases, with 19 bases left in between. This CDR3 contains 17 residues. Germline V gives CDR1 SGHNT, CDR2 YYREEE (reference sequence). The DNA of the CDR3 is TGTGCCAGCAGCTGGTGGGGTACAGGGAGTAGCACCGGGGAGCTGTTTTTT. Translated: CASSWWGTGSSTGELFF.

The chain employs TRBV29-1 and TRBJ2-7, with 7 bases that match TRBD1. In germline, CDR1 is SQVTM, CDR2 ANQGSEA. V lost 6 bases, J lost 2 bases, and 7 bases stayed unmatched. This CDR3 region has 13 residues. The DNA of the CDR3 is TGCAGCGTCGGTCCGGGACAGCCCTACGAGCAGTACTTC. Residues: CSVGPGQPYEQYF.

The V and J genes are TRBV28 and TRBJ2-2; 8 bases agree with TRBD1. The length of the CDR3 is 16 residues. V shed 2 bases and J 3 bases; nucleotides not matched to a gene: 5. Germline V gene lookup returns CDR1 MDHEN and CDR2 SYDVKM. As DNA, the CDR3 is TGTGCCAGCAGTTTACCTGGACAGGGCTACACCGGGGAGCTGTTTTTT. Protein sequence: CASSLPGQGYTGELFF.

This chain joins TRBV7-8 and TRBJ1-1; the match to TRBD1 covers 11 bases. Germline loops: CDR1 SGHVS, CDR2 FQNEAQ. After removal of 5 bases from V and 1 base from J, the junction contained 6 bases not matched to a gene. The CDR3 has 16 residues. Written as DNA, the CDR3 is TGTGCCAGCAGCCGGGACAGGGGGGCCACGAACACTGAAGCTTTCTTT. Translated, it gives CASSRDRGATNTEAFF.

This rearrangement joins TRBV21-1 to TRBJ2-1; the table names TRBD1, a call not compared with the DNA. TRBV21-1 is shown as a pseudogene. The CDR3 spans 16 residues. This chain's CDR3 is CASSKAQPGQGAGQFF. The CDR3, as DNA: TGTGCCAGCAGCAAAGCACAACCGGGACAGGGGGCAGGGCAGTTCTTC.

The CDR3 loop reads CSGEESYGYTF. In nucleotides, the CDR3 is TGCAGCGGGGAGGAGAGTTATGGCTACACCTTC. V is TRBV29-1 and J is TRBJ1-2; no clear D gene. CDR3 size: 11 residues. Trimming took 7 bases from V and 5 from J, leaving 11 bases between them. Germline V gene sequence: CDR1 SQVTM, CDR2 ANQGSEA.

The V call is TRBV19, the J call TRBJ1-5; D gene ambiguous. Per germline, CDR1 LNHDA and CDR2 SQIVND (reference sequence). V was trimmed by 4 bases and J by 1 base, leaving 5 bases between them. The CDR3 spans 13 residues. CDR3 nucleotides: TGTGCCAGTAGTACGGGAAGCAATCAGCCCCAGCATTTT. Protein sequence: CASSTGSNQPQHF.

The chain is built from TRBV9 and TRBJ2-2, with TRBD2 matching 8 bases. The germline V gene encodes CDR1 SGDLS and CDR2 YYNGEE. CDR3 length: 18 residues. J was trimmed by 2 bases and V by 4 bases; bases with no gene match: 13. The CDR3 spells CASSRRSGGAENTGELFF. CDR3 sequence (DNA): TGTGCCAGCAGCCGGAGGAGCGGGGGTGCCGAAAACACCGGGGAGCTGTTTTTT.

This chain links TRBV6-5 with TRBJ1-4; D unresolved. This CDR3 comprises 14 residues. The germline V and J ends were trimmed by 6 bases and 1 base, with 9 bases remaining between them. Per the germline V gene, CDR1 is MNHEY and CDR2 is SVGAGI. CDR3 DNA sequence: TGTGCCAGCAGCCCGACTCGAACTAATGAAAAACTGTTTTTT. This sequence encodes CASSPTRTNEKLFF.